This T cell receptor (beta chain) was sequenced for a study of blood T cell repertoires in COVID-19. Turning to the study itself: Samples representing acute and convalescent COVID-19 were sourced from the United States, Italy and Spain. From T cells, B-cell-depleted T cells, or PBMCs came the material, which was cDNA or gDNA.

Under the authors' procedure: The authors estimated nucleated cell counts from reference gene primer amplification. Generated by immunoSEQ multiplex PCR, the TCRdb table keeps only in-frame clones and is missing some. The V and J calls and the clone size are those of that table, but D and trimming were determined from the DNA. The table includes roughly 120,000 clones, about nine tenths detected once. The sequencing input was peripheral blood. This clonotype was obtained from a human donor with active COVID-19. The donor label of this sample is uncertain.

The CDR3 bases are TGTGCCAGCAGAAGACAGAGAAATGGAAACACCATATATTTT. It is translated as CASRRQRNGNTIYF. The V gene is TRBV6-5, the J gene TRBJ1-3, with TRBD1 as a possible D gene (5 bases). Germline loops: CDR1 MNHEY, CDR2 SVGAGI. The V end was cut by 6 bases, the J end by 3 bases, with 12 bases between. The CDR3 extends over 14 amino acids.